This TCR beta chain comes out of a study of T cell repertoires in cytomegalovirus infection. Whole-study context: Based on public TCR beta signatures, there were indications of CMV infection and of a matching HLA type.

TCRdb processed the reads anew with MiXCR; each CDR3 protein has one entry. Among 160,000 or so distinct CDR3 sequences listed, about 20% were seen once. Turning to this clonotype: Its antigen is not known.

The CDR3 loop spans 12 amino acids. CDR1 SQVTM and CDR2 ANQGSEA come from the germline V gene. Trimming shortened V by 5 bases and J by 4 bases, and 11 bases separated the two germline ends. Study results and caveats: Dominating the ex vivo response were HLA-C-restricted CMV-specific TCR beta clonotypes.

This TCR came from a human donor in good health (CMV status not recorded). Some clones in this sample may be carry-over from other donors' samples. The chain combines TRBV29-1 with TRBJ1-1; the D is unclear. The sample consisted of CD8+ T cells from cultured PBMCs, taken from culture after CMV antigen stimulation. This CDR3 reads CSVRTRSTEAFF. CDR3 in DNA: TGCAGCGTTCGTACCCGTAGCACTGAAGCTTTCTTT. The variable domain in full, with the rest retrieved from reference TRBV29-1 and TRBJ1-1, is SAVISQKPSRDICQRGTSLTIQCQVDSQVTMMFWYRQQPGQSLTLIATANQGSEATYESGFVIDKFPISRPNLTFSTLTVSNMSPEDSSIYLCSVRTRSTEAFFGQGTRLTVV.